One sample yielded the 31 T cell receptor beta chains listed below, sequenced in a study of T cells in Graves' hyperthyroidism and ophthalmopathy. There were TCR beta CDR3 regions amplified from RNA transcripts. The TCR CDR3 first-round RT-PCR relied on the HTBI primer set. MiXCR, run by TCRdb on the multiplex PCR reads, gives a single entry per CDR3 protein. Here the sample spans tens of thousands of distinct CDR3 sequences, 45% being singletons. Source material: blood. These receptors were obtained from a woman in her 30s with Graves' hyperthyroidism.

The V and J genes are TRBV12-3 or TRBV12-4 and TRBJ2-1; D remains unclear. This CDR3 is 14 amino acids long. CDR3 in amino acids: CISSFEVANNEQFF. CDR3 coding DNA: TGTATCAGCAGTTTTGAAGTAGCAAACAATGAGCAGTTCTTC.

This clonotype was counted a few times. This chain uses TRBV20-1 with TRBJ1-3, with TRBD1 as a possible D gene (6 bases). Germline values: CDR1 DFQATT, CDR2 SNEGSKA (reference sequence). The germline V and J ends were trimmed by 5 bases and 8 bases, with 25 bases remaining between them. This CDR3 comprises 16 residues. CDR3 in amino acids: CSAGAYRERVTDTIYF. The CDR3 DNA sequence: TGCAGTGCTGGAGCTTACAGGGAGAGGGTTACAGACACCATATATTTT.

In its sample, this clonotype ranks as medium-sized (0.01 to 0.1%). The rearrangement uses TRBV9 and TRBJ2-3; no reliable D call. V was shortened by 0 bases and J by 1 base, with 6 bases between the two germline ends. This CDR3 has 14 amino acids. Germline lookup yields CDR1 SGDLS and CDR2 YYNGEE. The CDR3 loop reads CASSVAYGTDTQYF. The CDR3 DNA reads TGTGCCAGCAGCGTAGCTTACGGCACAGATACGCAGTATTTT.

This clonotype was counted many times. The chain recombines TRBV28 with TRBJ1-4; D may be TRBD1 (5 bases). The V and J ends lost 3 bases and 13 bases respectively, with 9 bases between them. The CDR3 contains 11 residues. The germline CDR1 and CDR2 sequences are MDHEN and SYDVKM. CDR3 in DNA: TGTGCCAGCAGTTTCGGCCAGGGACTGTTTTTT. This translates into CASSFGQGLFF.

Remarks on this clonotype: At one of its ends the junction is not consistent with the germline gene, which may arise from a read error. J is TRBJ2-5 and V is TRBV5-1; the match to TRBD1 covers 8 bases. Germline CDR1 is SGHRS and CDR2 is YFSETQ. CDR3 length: 15 amino acids. As DNA, the CDR3 is TGCGCCAACAGCTTGGCCGGACAGGGTGGAGGGACCCAGTACTTC. Translated, it gives CANSLAGQGGGTQYF.

This clonotype was seen only once. This chain links TRBV20-1 with TRBJ2-1; 10 bases match TRBD2. The CDR3 spans 16 residues. With V trimmed by 2 bases and J by 3 bases, 7 bases remained unmatched. Germline loops: CDR1 DFQATT, CDR2 SNEGSKA (reference sequence). DNA for the CDR3: TGCAGTGCTAGATCCCTGTCTAGCGGGAGCTACAATGAGCAGTTCTTC. It specifies CSARSLSSGSYNEQFF.

This clonotype was picked up many times. The chain uses TRBV20-1 and TRBJ2-6; D not certain. The CDR3 is 15 amino acids. Germline V gives CDR1 DFQATT, CDR2 SNEGSKA (reference sequence). V was trimmed by 0 bases and J by 2 bases, leaving 8 bases between them. The CDR3 bases are TGCAGTGCTAGAGAAAACAGTGCTGGGGCCAACGTCCTGACTTTC. Translation gives CSARENSAGANVLTF.

This clonotype was observed many times. The V gene is TRBV5-1, the J gene TRBJ1-2; D might be TRBD1 (5 bases). Germline loops: CDR1 SGHRS, CDR2 YFSETQ. Between the trimmed V and J ends, which lost 2 bases and 0 bases, there was a span of 14 bases. The CDR3 consists of 16 residues. CDR3 in DNA: TGCGCCAGCAGCTTCGCGTCTGGGGGAGCTAACTATGGCTACACCTTC. Amino acids: CASSFASGGANYGYTF. The entire variable domain, with the rest obtained from reference TRBV5-1 and TRBJ1-2, is as follows: KAGVTQTPRYLIKTRGQQVTLSCSPISGHRSVSWYQQTPGQGLQFLFEYFSETQRNKGNFPGRFSGRQFSNSRSEMNVSTLELGDSALYLCASSFASGGANYGYTFGSGTRLTVV.

This clonotype was seen only once. The rearrangement joins TRBV19 to TRBJ1-2; D is undetermined. The CDR3 covers 13 residues. V lost 0 bases to trimming and J lost 2 bases, with 4 bases between them. In germline, CDR1 is LNHDA, CDR2 SQIVND (reference sequence). DNA for the CDR3: TGTGCCAGTAGTATAGAACGGAACTATGGCTACACCTTC. This encodes CASSIERNYGYTF.

There are many counts of this clonotype. The chain is built from TRBV5-4 and TRBJ1-1, with D possibly being TRBD1 (5 bases). V lost 3 bases, J lost 2 bases, and 11 bases lay in between. This CDR3 has 14 amino acids. CDR1 is SGHNT and CDR2 is YYREEE in the germline V gene (reference sequence). CDR3 sequence: CASSWGGINTEAFF. The CDR3 bases are TGTGCCAGCAGCTGGGGGGGGATAAACACTGAAGCTTTCTTT.

The chain links TRBV6-1 to TRBJ2-1; no reliable D call. Germline V gene data show CDR1 as MNHNS and CDR2 as SASEGT. The CDR3 contains 12 residues. V shed 7 bases and J shed 3 bases, with 7 bases lying between them. The CDR3: CASNYVYNEQFF. The CDR3, as DNA: TGTGCCAGCAACTACGTCTACAATGAGCAGTTCTTC.

This chain uses TRBV5-1 with TRBJ1-1, with D perhaps TRBD1 (5 bases). Per germline, CDR1 SGHRS and CDR2 YFSETQ. The length of the CDR3 is 13 residues. Trimming cost V 2 bases and J 6 bases, with 11 bases left between them. In DNA form, the CDR3 reads TGCGCCAGCAGCTTCAAGGGGCAGCCTGAAGCTTTCTTT. Translated: CASSFKGQPEAFF.

This clonotype was recorded many times. The chain joins TRBV12-3 or TRBV12-4 to TRBJ2-1, with D unclear. This CDR3 has 15 residues. V lost 3 bases, J lost 5 bases, and 14 bases lay in between. The DNA for the CDR3 is TGTGCCAGCAGTTTGTTAAGTCTCGTCCACAATGAGCAGTTCTTC. Translating it yields CASSLLSLVHNEQFF.

This clonotype was counted at least ten times. The chain has TRBV19 and TRBJ2-6; D gene uncertain. The CDR3 totals 14 residues. Germline CDR1 and CDR2: LNHDA and SQIVND (reference sequence). The V and J ends lost 6 bases and 0 bases respectively, with 6 bases between them. The CDR3 here is CASRGDSGANVLTF. In nucleotides, the CDR3 is TGTGCCAGTAGGGGTGACTCTGGGGCCAACGTCCTGACTTTC.

This clonotype was detected a few times. The CDR3 loop is CASSPDRGDEKLFF. DNA for the CDR3: TGTGCCAGCTCACCCGACAGGGGAGATGAAAAACTGTTTTTT. The chain recombines TRBV18 with TRBJ1-4, with 8 bases lining up with TRBD1. Germline V gene data show CDR1 as KGHSH and CDR2 as LQKENI. J was trimmed by 6 bases and V by 3 bases; bases with no gene match: 3. This CDR3 is 14 amino acids long.

This clonotype was counted many times. V and J are TRBV6-1 and TRBJ2-1; 8 positions match TRBD1. V shed 8 bases and J 2 bases; nucleotides not matched to a gene: 14. The CDR3 is 17 amino acids. CDR1 MNHNS and CDR2 SASEGT come from the germline V gene. CDR3 region: CASHSGGVRAPYNEQFF. The CDR3 region has the DNA TGTGCCAGCCATTCAGGGGGCGTGAGGGCACCCTACAATGAGCAGTTCTTC.

This chain links TRBV24-1 with TRBJ2-7, with TRBD1 matching 8 bases. The CDR3 covers 15 residues. Per the germline V gene, CDR1 is KGHDR and CDR2 is SFDVKD. Unmatched junction bases numbered 4, after V lost 3 bases and J lost 1 base. CDR3 bases: TGTGCCACCAGTGATGGACAGGGAACTTCCTACGAGCAGTACTTC. Translated: CATSDGQGTSYEQYF.

In its sample, this clonotype ranks as medium-sized (0.01 to 0.1%). This chain connects TRBV7-6 to TRBJ2-5; D remains unclear. Per the germline V gene, CDR1 is SGHVS and CDR2 is FNYEAQ. V lost 6 bases and J 5 bases, leaving 13 bases between the germline ends. The CDR3 extends over 13 amino acids. CDR3 amino acids: CASSSFERETQYF. The CDR3 DNA sequence: TGTGCCAGCAGTTCCTTTGAGCGTGAGACCCAGTACTTC.

The chain couples TRBV9 to TRBJ2-3, with 13 positions matching TRBD2. This CDR3 spans 17 amino acids. Germline loops: CDR1 SGDLS, CDR2 YYNGEE. In nucleotides, the CDR3 is TGTGTCAGTAGGTTCAGGACTAGCGGGAGTCGTGCAGATACGCAGTATTTT. It encodes CVSRFRTSGSRADTQYF.

This clonotype is labeled medium-sized (0.01 to 0.1%). The V gene is TRBV19, the J gene TRBJ1-2, with TRBD1 as a possible D gene (5 bases). CDR1 and CDR2 (germline): LNHDA, SQIVND (reference sequence). The V and J ends lost 5 bases and 6 bases respectively, with 13 bases between them. The CDR3 has 13 residues. In DNA, the CDR3 is TGTGCCAGTAGTGAGCAGGGTTACGATGGCTACACCTTC. Its translation: CASSEQGYDGYTF.

This clonotype qualifies as medium-sized. The chain combines TRBV10-2 with TRBJ2-5, with TRBD2 matching over 7 bases. The CDR3 sequence is 15 residues long. The germline CDR1 and CDR2 sequences are WSHSY and SAAADI. The ends lost 0 bases at V and 3 bases at J; junction bases unmatched: 4. The CDR3 sequence: CASSESSGAEETQYF. CDR3 nucleotide sequence: TGCGCCAGCAGTGAGTCGAGCGGGGCCGAAGAGACCCAGTACTTC.

In its sample, this clonotype was seen many times. The V call is TRBV11-3, the J call TRBJ2-3; 8 bases line up with TRBD2. V lost 3 bases to trimming and J lost 1 base; unmatched junction nucleotides: 0. The CDR3 loop spans 14 amino acids. CDR1 and CDR2 from the germline V gene are SGHNT and YENEEA. CDR3 DNA sequence: TGTGCCAGCAGCTTGACTAGCGGCACAGATACGCAGTATTTT. Translated: CASSLTSGTDTQYF. The entire variable domain, with the rest obtained from reference TRBV11-3 and TRBJ2-3, is as follows: EAGVVQSPRYKIIEKKQPVAFWCNPISGHNTLYWYLQNLGQGPELLIRYENEEAVDDSQLPKDRFSAERLKGVDSTLKIQPAELGDSAVYLCASSLTSGTDTQYFGPGTRLTVL.

J is TRBJ1-6 and V is TRBV24-1; D unresolved. Germline loops: CDR1 KGHDR, CDR2 SFDVKD. The V and J ends lost 5 bases and 9 bases respectively, with 19 bases between them. The CDR3 sequence is 16 residues long. This CDR3 reads CATSASSQVEGSPLHF. The DNA for the CDR3 is TGTGCCACCAGTGCCAGCAGCCAGGTTGAGGGTTCACCCCTCCACTTT.

In its sample, this clonotype was seen many times. The chain recombines TRBV12-3 or TRBV12-4 with TRBJ2-3; D is uncertain. The CDR3 consists of 13 residues. V was cut by 5 bases and J by 2 bases, with 8 bases left in between. The DNA for the CDR3 is TGTGCCAGCAGTAACCGAATCACAGATACGCAGTATTTT. Residues: CASSNRITDTQYF.

This clonotype was seen at least ten times. The chain recombines TRBV12-3 or TRBV12-4 with TRBJ1-4, with a possible D match to TRBD1 (5 bases). The CDR3 covers 14 residues. Trimming removed 5 bases at V and 4 bases at J, with 11 bases between. The CDR3 DNA reads as TGTGCCAGCAGTAAGAACCAGGGTAATGAAAAACTGTTTTTT. It yields the protein CASSKNQGNEKLFF.

This clonotype was observed at least ten times. The rearrangement uses TRBV5-8 and TRBJ1-5, with D tentatively TRBD1 (6 bases). Trimming removed 3 bases from V and 6 bases from J, with 13 bases in between. Germline V gene sequence: CDR1 SGHTS, CDR2 YDEGEE. The CDR3 has 14 residues. Here the CDR3 reads CASSSRGATQPQHF. The DNA for the CDR3 is TGTGCCAGCAGCTCGCGGGGGGCAACTCAGCCCCAGCATTTT.

This clonotype was recorded at least ten times. The CDR3 nucleotides are TGTGCCAGCAGTTCAACAGGAAGAACATATCAGCCCCAGCATTTT. Amino acid sequence: CASSSTGRTYQPQHF. V and J are TRBV12-3 or TRBV12-4 and TRBJ1-5; D might be TRBD1 (5 bases). The CDR3 is 15 residues long. Trimming took off 4 bases at V and 5 bases at J, with 15 bases between the two ends.

This clonotype has ten or more counts. The rearrangement joins TRBV7-3 to TRBJ2-2; either TRBD1 or TRBD2 may fit D (5 bases each). Germline CDR1 reads SGHTA; CDR2 reads FQGTGA. This CDR3 is built from 14 residues. V gave up 5 bases and J gave up 7 bases, with 14 bases separating them. CDR3 bases: TGTGCCAGCAGCCTCGGGACGGGCCTCGGGGAGCTGTTTTTT. It yields the protein CASSLGTGLGELFF.

In its sample, this clonotype was seen many times. The V and J genes are TRBV10-2 and TRBJ2-5, with a weak D call TRBD1 (5 bases). Germline V gene data show CDR1 as WSHSY and CDR2 as SAAADI. Trimming removed 4 bases from V and 1 base from J, with 22 bases in between. The CDR3 is 18 amino acids. CDR3 residues: CASSGPTSQGSAQETQYF. The CDR3 DNA sequence: TGCGCCAGCAGTGGACCCACAAGTCAGGGATCTGCCCAAGAGACCCAGTACTTC.

Many counts were recorded for this clonotype. One base away lies a much larger clone, so this may be a sequencing read error. The J gene is TRBJ2-2, the V gene TRBV24-1; D unclear. From germline, CDR1 is KGHDR and CDR2 SFDVKD. The CDR3 extends over 16 amino acids. V was cut by 2 bases and J by 4 bases, with 13 bases left in between. This chain's CDR3 is CATSDSATVFTGELFF. CDR3 bases: TGTGCCACCAGTGATTCCGCCACGGTTTTCACCGGGGAGCTGTTTTTT.

This clonotype showed up just once. The chain uses TRBV20-1 and TRBJ2-3, with 14 nucleotides matching TRBD2. There are 16 residues in the CDR3. V shed 6 bases and J 2 bases; nucleotides not matched to a gene: 7. In germline, CDR1 is DFQATT, CDR2 SNEGSKA (reference sequence). The CDR3 bases are TGCAGTGCCCTAGGACTAGCGGGAGGTTACACAGATACGCAGTATTTT. Translated: CSALGLAGGYTDTQYF.